Below, one T cell receptor beta chain is given with its context. CDR1 and CDR2 from the germline V gene are SGHRS and YFSETQ. Trimming took off 6 bases at V and 0 bases at J, with 9 bases between the two ends. The CDR3 extends over 14 amino acids. This entry belongs to a study of control samples from healthy donors and cancer patients. Only in-frame clones appear in the TCRdb table, and some are missing; sequencing was by immunoSEQ multiplex PCR. Altogether roughly 100,000 clones are present, roughly 80% being singletons, with the ten largest covering roughly an eighth. Sequencing input: blood. The TCR comes from a woman aged 45-65 years in good health. The chain employs TRBV5-1 and TRBJ1-4; perhaps TRBD1 as D (5 bases). CDR3 protein: CASTQDTTNEKLFF. The CDR3 nucleotides are TGCGCCAGCACCCAGGACACAACTAATGAAAAACTGTTTTTT.